The 22 T cell receptor beta chains given below trace back to one sample, sequenced in a study of blood T cell repertoires in COVID-19. Here immunoSEQ multiplex PCR was the method, and the copy in TCRdb shows in-frame clones only, minus some. The profile shows over 50,000 clones, roughly 84% of them singletons. The sequenced sample was peripheral blood. The source is a man aged 50 to 59 with active COVID-19.

The chain uses TRBV3-1 (or the pseudogene TRBV3-2) and TRBJ1-1; no firm D call. The CDR3 consists of 13 residues. CDR1 is LGHDT and CDR2 is YNNKEL in the germline V gene (reference sequence). Deletions cut 1 base from V and 6 bases from J, with 9 bases between. The CDR3 DNA sequence: TGTGCCAGCAGCCAAGGGTTGAGGCCTGAAGCTTTCTTT. Protein: CASSQGLRPEAFF.

The rearrangement joins TRBV7-8 to TRBJ1-3; 7 nucleotides match TRBD1. Losses at the gene ends were 1 base for V and 1 base for J; bases not matched to a gene: 1. Looked up from germline, CDR1 is SGHVS and CDR2 is FQNEAQ. The CDR3 extends over 15 amino acids. The CDR3 sequence: CASSLEQGSGNTIYF. The CDR3 DNA sequence: TGTGCCAGCAGCTTAGAACAGGGGTCTGGAAACACCATATATTTT.

The chain is built from TRBV5-1 and TRBJ2-7, with D unclear. V shed 0 bases and J shed 2 bases, with 9 bases lying between them. Germline V gene sequence: CDR1 SGHRS, CDR2 YFSETQ. This CDR3 region has 14 residues. CDR3 sequence reads: CASSLVVAPYEQYF. The CDR3 DNA reads as TGCGCCAGCAGCTTGGTGGTAGCCCCCTACGAGCAGTACTTC.

This clone was seen once. The genes are TRBV27 and TRBJ2-2; possibly TRBD2 for D (6 bases). The CDR3 is 15 residues long. Germline V gene data show CDR1 as MNHEY and CDR2 as SMNVEV (reference sequence). Trimming removed 5 bases at V and 7 bases at J, with 17 bases between. The CDR3 coding sequence is TGTGCCAGCAGTCCTATAAGTCGGGGGTTCGGGGAGCTGTTTTTT. It codes for CASSPISRGFGELFF.

This rearrangement joins TRBV6-6 to TRBJ2-2; 9 positions agree with TRBD1. Germline loops: CDR1 MNHNY, CDR2 SVGAGI (reference sequence). The CDR3 spans 16 residues. The V and J ends lost 2 bases and 2 bases, in that order; junction bases with no gene match: 3. The CDR3 DNA follows: TGTGCCAGCAGTTACGGGACAGGGAAAAACACCGGGGAGCTGTTTTTT. It specifies CASSYGTGKNTGELFF.

V is TRBV28 and J is TRBJ2-7, with 7 bases aligning to TRBD2. V trimming: 4 bases; J trimming: 4 bases; junction bases outside the gene matches: 10. This CDR3 spans 15 amino acids. CDR1 MDHEN and CDR2 SYDVKM come from the germline V gene. CDR3 nucleotides: TGTGCCAGCAGTTCATCTGATTCGGGAGGATACGAGCAGTACTTC. It specifies CASSSSDSGGYEQYF.

The V gene is TRBV7-9, the J gene TRBJ2-2; maybe TRBD2 (5 bases). Trimming stripped 0 bases from V and 7 bases from J, with 12 bases between. The germline V gene has CDR1 SEHNR and CDR2 FQNEAQ (reference sequence). The length of the CDR3 is 15 residues. The chain's CDR3 is CASSLASLAGGELFF. The CDR3 DNA reads as TGTGCCAGCAGCTTAGCTTCGCTAGCAGGCGGGGAGCTGTTTTTT. Together with reference TRBV7-9 and TRBJ2-2, the CDR3 gives the full variable domain: DTGVSQNPRHKITKRGQNVTFRCDPISEHNRLYWYRQTLGQGPEFLTYFQNEAQLEKSRLLSDRFSAERPKGSFSTLEIQRTEQGDSAMYLCASSLASLAGGELFFGEGSRLTVL.

The rearrangement uses TRBV5-1 and TRBJ2-3; a possible D gene is TRBD2 (6 bases). Germline V gene lookup returns CDR1 SGHRS and CDR2 YFSETQ. Trimming cost V 3 bases and J 1 base, with 9 bases left between them. This CDR3 spans 14 amino acids. The chain's CDR3 is CASSSQRGTDTQYF. As DNA, the CDR3 is TGCGCCAGCAGCTCACAGCGGGGCACAGATACGCAGTATTTT.

This chain uses TRBV12-3 or TRBV12-4 with TRBJ1-1; D unclear. V was cut by 3 bases and J by 1 base, with 6 bases left in between. The CDR3 contains 13 residues. The CDR3 is CASSFDSNTEAFF. Written as DNA, the CDR3 is TGTGCCAGCAGTTTTGACTCGAACACTGAAGCTTTCTTT.

The chain uses TRBV2 and TRBJ2-7, with D possibly matching TRBD2 (6 bases). This CDR3 region has 15 residues. Trimming took off 7 bases at V and 3 bases at J, with 19 bases between the two ends. The germline CDR1 and CDR2 sequences are SNHLY and FYNNEI. The CDR3 is CASNVAGQGGYEQYF. For the CDR3, the DNA is TGTGCCAGCAACGTCGCGGGGCAGGGTGGCTACGAGCAGTACTTC.

The CDR3 is CASRRAGGGEQYF. CDR3 nucleotide sequence: TGTGCCAGCAGGCGTGCAGGGGGTGGAGAGCAGTACTTC. The chain links TRBV27 to TRBJ2-7; 7 bases line up with TRBD1. The V segment lost 6 bases and the J segment 7 bases; nucleotides outside the gene matches: 9. The CDR3 is made up of 13 amino acids. CDR1 and CDR2 from the germline V gene are MNHEY and SMNVEV (reference sequence).

This chain's CDR3 is CASSLDRATGEGYTF. The CDR3 region has the DNA TGCGCCAGCAGCTTGGATCGGGCCACGGGGGAAGGCTACACCTTC. The rearrangement links TRBV5-1 to TRBJ1-2, with TRBD1 as a possible D gene (5 bases). Germline V CDR1 and CDR2: SGHRS, YFSETQ. V shed 0 bases and J shed 8 bases, with 17 bases lying between them. This CDR3 has 15 amino acids.

The rearrangement joins TRBV6-2 or TRBV6-3 to TRBJ1-5; unclear D gene. Trimming removed 4 bases from V and 2 bases from J, with 9 bases in between. Germline loops: CDR1 MNHEY, CDR2 SVGEGT. This CDR3 spans 14 amino acids. The CDR3 loop reads CASSWAPGNQPQHF. CDR3 nucleotides: TGTGCCAGCAGTTGGGCCCCCGGCAATCAGCCCCAGCATTTT.

This clone was seen a single time. The chain employs TRBV10-2 and TRBJ2-7; TRBD1 agrees at 11 bases. The V gene end was trimmed by 3 bases and the J gene end by 3 bases; junction bases not matched to a gene: 7. The CDR3 is 16 residues long. Germline CDR1 reads WSHSY; CDR2 reads SAAADI. The CDR3 DNA follows: TGCGCCAGCAGTGAAGGACAGGGGGCCCCAGGCTACGAGCAGTACTTC. This codes for CASSEGQGAPGYEQYF.

CDR3 nucleotides: TGCGCCAGCAGCCTACAGGATAGGGAAGAGACCCAGTACTTC. The encoded protein is CASSLQDREETQYF. The chain couples TRBV5-1 to TRBJ2-5; perhaps TRBD1 as D (5 bases). CDR1 is SGHRS and CDR2 is YFSETQ in the germline V gene. Trimming cost V 4 bases and J 3 bases, with 13 bases left between them. The CDR3 has 14 amino acids.

The J gene is TRBJ2-1, the V gene TRBV27, with 7 nucleotides matching TRBD2. CDR1 MNHEY and CDR2 SMNVEV come from the germline V gene (reference sequence). V shed 3 bases, J shed 5 bases, and the junction held 4 bases outside the gene matches. The length of the CDR3 is 14 residues. The CDR3 coding sequence is TGTGCCAGCAGTTTGCGGGAGCGCAACAATGAGCAGTTCTTC. Translated, it gives CASSLRERNNEQFF.

This clone was counted a single time. V gene TRBV28 combines with J gene TRBJ1-2, with 8 bases fitting TRBD1. CDR3 length equals 15 residues. Germline CDR1 and CDR2: MDHEN and SYDVKM. J was trimmed by 9 bases and V by 4 bases; bases with no gene match: 13. CDR3 coding DNA: TGTGCCAGCAGTTCGCTGGACAGGGAACGCGATCGCTACACCTTC. Protein product: CASSSLDRERDRYTF.

The rearrangement joins TRBV5-1 to TRBJ1-1, with D hard to call. Germline lookup yields CDR1 SGHRS and CDR2 YFSETQ. V was cut by 4 bases and J by 4 bases, with 11 bases left in between. This CDR3 comprises 13 residues. In DNA form, the CDR3 reads TGCGCCAGCAGCCAGCAGACTGGCACTGAAGCTTTCTTT. This translates into CASSQQTGTEAFF.

This clone was picked up one time. This chain uses TRBV19 with TRBJ2-6; D is possibly TRBD1 (6 bases). V dropped 3 bases and J dropped 2 bases, with 23 bases sitting between them. Looked up from germline, CDR1 is LNHDA and CDR2 is SQIVND (reference sequence). The CDR3 consists of 20 residues. Here the CDR3 reads CASSIFTGKTRPAGANVLTF. As DNA, the CDR3 is TGTGCCAGTAGTATTTTCACAGGGAAGACCCGCCCTGCTGGGGCCAACGTCCTGACTTTC.

The chain couples TRBV11-2 to TRBJ2-2, with D hard to call. Trimming took 3 bases from V and 1 from J, leaving 12 bases between them. CDR3 size: 16 residues. CDR1 is SGHAT and CDR2 is FQNNGV in the germline V gene. In DNA, the CDR3 is TGTGCCAGCAGCTTGTGGGCCTCAGTGAACACCGGGGAGCTGTTTTTT. Its protein is CASSLWASVNTGELFF. Variable domain in full (rest from reference TRBV11-2 and TRBJ2-2): EAGVAQSPRYKIIEKRQSVAFWCNPISGHATLYWYQQILGQGPKLLIQFQNNGVVDDSQLPKDRFSAERLKGVDSTLKIQPAKLEDSAVYLCASSLWASVNTGELFFGEGSRLTVL.

The chain links TRBV5-1 to TRBJ1-2; TRBD1 matches 9 bases. With V trimmed by 3 bases and J by 2 bases, 2 bases remained unmatched. This CDR3 is 14 amino acids long. Germline-derived CDR1 and CDR2 are SGHRS and YFSETQ. Written as DNA, the CDR3 is TGCGCCAGCAGCTCAGGACAGGGGAACTATGGCTACACCTTC. This gives the protein CASSSGQGNYGYTF.

The chain couples TRBV3-1 (or the pseudogene TRBV3-2) to TRBJ1-6; TRBD1 agrees at 10 bases. Trimming cost V 5 bases and J 10 bases; bases outside gene matches: 5. Germline CDR1 reads LGHDT; CDR2 reads YNNKEL (reference sequence). CDR3 length equals 14 residues. The CDR3 DNA follows: TGTGCCAGCAGCACCGGGACAGGGGAATCACCCCTCCACTTT. It codes for CASSTGTGESPLHF.